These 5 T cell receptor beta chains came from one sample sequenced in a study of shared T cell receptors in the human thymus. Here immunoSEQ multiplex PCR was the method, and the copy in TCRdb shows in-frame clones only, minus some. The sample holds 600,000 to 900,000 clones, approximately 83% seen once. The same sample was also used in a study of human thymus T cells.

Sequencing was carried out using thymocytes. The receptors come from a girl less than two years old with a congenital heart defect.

CDR3: CASSLQGPSNQPQHF. The CDR3 nucleotides are TGCGCCAGCAGCCTGCAGGGTCCTAGCAATCAGCCCCAGCATTTT. The chain is built from TRBV4-1 and TRBJ1-5; maybe TRBD1 (5 bases). This CDR3 comprises 15 residues. V dropped 4 bases and J dropped 0 bases, with 10 bases sitting between them. CDR1 is MGHRA, CDR2 YSYEKL, per germline.

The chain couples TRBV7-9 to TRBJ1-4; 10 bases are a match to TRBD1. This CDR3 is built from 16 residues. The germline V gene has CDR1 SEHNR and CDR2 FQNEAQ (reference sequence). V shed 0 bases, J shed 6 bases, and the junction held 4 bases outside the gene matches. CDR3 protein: CASSLARDRGYEKLFF. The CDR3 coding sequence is TGTGCCAGCAGCTTAGCGCGGGACAGGGGATATGAAAAACTGTTTTTT.

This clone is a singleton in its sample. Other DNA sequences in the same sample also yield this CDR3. CDR3 DNA: TGTGCCAGCTCACCTCCGGGGTCTGGAAACACCATATATTTT. Its protein product is CASSPPGSGNTIYF. The chain carries TRBV18 and TRBJ1-3, with D unclear. Trimming took off 3 bases at V and 1 base at J, with 7 bases between the two ends. The CDR3 totals 14 residues. The germline gives CDR1 KGHSH, CDR2 LQKENI.

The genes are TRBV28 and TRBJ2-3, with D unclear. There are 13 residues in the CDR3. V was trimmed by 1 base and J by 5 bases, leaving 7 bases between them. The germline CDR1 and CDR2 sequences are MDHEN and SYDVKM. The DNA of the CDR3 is TGTGCCAGCAGTTTATTCCTTATAGATACGCAGTATTTT. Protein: CASSLFLIDTQYF.

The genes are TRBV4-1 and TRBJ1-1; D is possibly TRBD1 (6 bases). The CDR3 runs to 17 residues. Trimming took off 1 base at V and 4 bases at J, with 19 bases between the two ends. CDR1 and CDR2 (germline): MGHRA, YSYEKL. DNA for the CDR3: TGCGCCAGCAGCCAAGTTAACAGGGACCACGAAAGCACTGAAGCTTTCTTT. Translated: CASSQVNRDHESTEAFF.